Listed below are T cell receptor beta chains from one sample, sequenced in a study of PD-L1 blockade in urothelial cancer. Libraries were prepared by immunoSEQ multiplex PCR; TCRdb keeps only in-frame clonotypes and omits some of them. Of 85,000 to 95,000 clones listed, 70% to 90% are singletons. Specimen: PBMCs, collected around atezolizumab (anti-PD-L1) treatment. The receptors shown here come from an elderly woman with urothelial cancer. Each CDR3 is given with its conserved first and last residue. Each record gives: clone size, D gene, J gene, V gene, CDR3 DNA, CDR3 protein. The D gene is left open where the match is weak. A row's size may be missing; if present it is once, few, many or a size class.

abundance: .; d_gene: TRBD2; j_gene: TRBJ2-5; v_gene: TRBV23-1; CDR3nt: TGCGCCAGCAGTCATAGTAGACTAGCGGGAAAGCAAGAGACCCAGTACTTC; CDR3aa: CASSHSRLAGKQETQYF
abundance: .; d_gene: .; j_gene: TRBJ2-4; v_gene: TRBV10-3; CDR3nt: TGTGCCATCAGTCGGGCGGGATCCGACAAAAACATTCAGTACTTC; CDR3aa: CAISRAGSDKNIQYF
abundance: once; d_gene: .; j_gene: TRBJ2-2; v_gene: TRBV19; CDR3nt: TGTGCCAGTAGTATCGGGATGGCGAACACCGGGGAGCTGTTTTTT; CDR3aa: CASSIGMANTGELFF
abundance: .; d_gene: .; j_gene: TRBJ2-1; v_gene: TRBV19; CDR3nt: TGTGCCAGTAGTATACAAACAGGGAGTTACAATGAGCAGTTCTTC; CDR3aa: CASSIQTGSYNEQFF
abundance: .; d_gene: .; j_gene: TRBJ1-1; v_gene: TRBV10-2; CDR3nt: TGCGCCAGCACCTGGGAGGGGGGTATGAACACTGAAGCTTTCTTT; CDR3aa: CASTWEGGMNTEAFF
abundance: .; d_gene: .; j_gene: TRBJ2-5; v_gene: TRBV29-1; CDR3nt: TGCAGCTCCCGACGAGGGCCCGAAGAGACCCAGTACTTC; CDR3aa: CSSRRGPEETQYF
abundance: .; d_gene: .; j_gene: TRBJ2-7; v_gene: TRBV29-1; CDR3nt: TGCAGCGTTGAGTTACGGGCAGGACTTGCCTACGAGCAGTACTTC; CDR3aa: CSVELRAGLAYEQYF
abundance: .; d_gene: TRBD1; j_gene: TRBJ1-5; v_gene: TRBV30; CDR3nt: TGTGCCTGGTCACAGGGGTTAACTAGCAATCAGCCCCAGCATTTT; CDR3aa: CAWSQGLTSNQPQHF
abundance: .; d_gene: TRBD1; j_gene: TRBJ1-2; v_gene: TRBV7-8; CDR3nt: TGTGCCAGCAGCCCTAGCATGGGACAGGTGAACTATGGCTACACCTTC; CDR3aa: CASSPSMGQVNYGYTF
abundance: .; d_gene: .; j_gene: TRBJ2-7; v_gene: TRBV30; CDR3nt: TGTGCCTGGAGTCTTGGGAGAGCCTACGAGCAGTACTTC; CDR3aa: CAWSLGRAYEQYF
abundance: .; d_gene: .; j_gene: TRBJ1-5; v_gene: TRBV6-1; CDR3nt: TGTGCCAGCAGCCTAACCCAGGGAAACGGTCAGCCCCAGCATTTT; CDR3aa: CASSLTQGNGQPQHF
abundance: .; d_gene: TRBD1; j_gene: TRBJ1-2; v_gene: TRBV10-3; CDR3nt: TGTGCCATCAGTGAGTCGAGACAGGGGGCTGGCGGCTACACCTTC; CDR3aa: CAISESRQGAGGYTF
abundance: .; d_gene: TRBD1; j_gene: TRBJ1-4; v_gene: TRBV29-1; CDR3nt: TGCAGCGTCGCGGAACAGGGGACTAATGAAAAACTGTTTTTT; CDR3aa: CSVAEQGTNEKLFF
abundance: few; d_gene: TRBD2; j_gene: TRBJ2-7; v_gene: TRBV4-1; CDR3nt: TGCGCCAGCAGCCAACAAGCGGGAGCTGCCTACGAGCAGTACTTC; CDR3aa: CASSQQAGAAYEQYF
abundance: .; d_gene: TRBD2; j_gene: TRBJ2-1; v_gene: TRBV27; CDR3nt: TGTGCCAGCAGTTTAGGTTACGGGAGGGCCCACGACAATGAGCAGTTCTTC; CDR3aa: CASSLGYGRAHDNEQFF
abundance: .; d_gene: .; j_gene: TRBJ2-1; v_gene: TRBV15; CDR3nt: TGTGCCACCAGCAGAGATGGGAATAGCGGATACAATGAGCAGTTCTTC; CDR3aa: CATSRDGNSGYNEQFF
abundance: .; d_gene: TRBD2; j_gene: TRBJ2-7; v_gene: TRBV18; CDR3nt: TGTGCCAGCTCACCGGGGGGGATCCCCTACGAGCAGTACTTC; CDR3aa: CASSPGGIPYEQYF
abundance: .; d_gene: .; j_gene: TRBJ1-5; v_gene: TRBV9; CDR3nt: TGTGCCAGCAGCGAGACAGGTAATAGCAATCAGCCCCAGCATTTT; CDR3aa: CASSETGNSNQPQHF
abundance: .; d_gene: TRBD2; j_gene: TRBJ2-1; v_gene: TRBV19; CDR3nt: TGTGCCAGTAGCCCGATTACTAGCGGGAGAGGCAATGAGCAGTTCTTC; CDR3aa: CASSPITSGRGNEQFF
abundance: .; d_gene: .; j_gene: TRBJ1-2; v_gene: TRBV28; CDR3nt: TGTGCCAGCAGTTCTACAGGGTCTTGCACCTTC; CDR3aa: CASSSTGSCTF
abundance: .; d_gene: TRBD1; j_gene: TRBJ2-1; v_gene: TRBV27; CDR3nt: TGTGCCAGCAGGATGGGACAGGGGAATGAGCAGTTCTTC; CDR3aa: CASRMGQGNEQFF
abundance: .; d_gene: TRBD2; j_gene: TRBJ2-1; v_gene: TRBV18; CDR3nt: TGTGCCAGCTCACCACCGGCTCTAGCGGGAGGGAGTGAGCAGTTCTTC; CDR3aa: CASSPPALAGGSEQFF